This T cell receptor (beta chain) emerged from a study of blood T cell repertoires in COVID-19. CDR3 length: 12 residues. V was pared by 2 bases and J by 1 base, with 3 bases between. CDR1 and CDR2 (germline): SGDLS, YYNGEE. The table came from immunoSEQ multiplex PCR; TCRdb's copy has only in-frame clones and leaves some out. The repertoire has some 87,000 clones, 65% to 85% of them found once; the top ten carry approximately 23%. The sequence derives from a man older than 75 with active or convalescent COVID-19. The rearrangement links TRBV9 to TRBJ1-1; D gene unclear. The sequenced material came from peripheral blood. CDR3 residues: CASSVQNTEAFF. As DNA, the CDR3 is TGTGCCAGCAGCGTCCAGAACACTGAAGCTTTCTTT.